These 31 T cell receptor beta chains were all obtained from the same sample, sequenced in a study of response to subunit inactivated influenza vaccine. TCRdb used MiXCR to reprocess the RT-PCR reads, holding one entry per CDR3 protein. Here the sample spans roughly 460,000 distinct CDR3 sequences, 11% being singletons. Source: PBMCs from blood, taken about 6 weeks after vaccination. The receptors here all came from a man over 45 who received an inactivated influenza vaccine.

This sequence joins TRBV7-9 and TRBJ1-1; D perhaps matches TRBD1 (5 bases). In germline, CDR1 is SEHNR, CDR2 FQNEAQ (reference sequence). V lost 8 bases and J lost 3, with 10 bases in between. The CDR3 spans 12 residues. The CDR3 loop is CASVQGYTEAFF. CDR3 bases: TGTGCCAGCGTCCAGGGCTACACTGAAGCTTTCTTT.

CDR3 sequence: CASSPYSGLYNEQFF. The CDR3 nucleotides read TGTGCCAGCAGCCCCTATAGCGGGCTCTACAATGAGCAGTTCTTC. The genes are TRBV7-9 and TRBJ2-1, with 7 positions matching TRBD2. The CDR3 is made up of 15 amino acids. Per the germline V gene, CDR1 is SEHNR and CDR2 is FQNEAQ (reference sequence). V gave up 5 bases and J gave up 3 bases; unmatched junction bases: 7.

This clonotype was recorded many times. This chain's CDR3 is CATSSGYEQYF. The CDR3 DNA follows: TGTGCCACCAGCAGCGGGTACGAGCAGTACTTC. The chain couples TRBV15 to TRBJ2-7; D unresolved. Trimming pared 3 bases from V and 4 bases from J, leaving 4 bases between. The CDR3 extends over 11 amino acids. From germline, CDR1 is LNHNV and CDR2 YYDKDF (reference sequence).

There are many counts of this clonotype. V usage is TRBV7-6 and J usage is TRBJ2-3; the D is unclear. From germline, CDR1 is SGHVS and CDR2 FNYEAQ. V was clipped by 5 bases and J by 3 bases, with 9 bases between them. This CDR3 has 13 residues. Here the CDR3 reads CASSPSWTDTQYF. CDR3 coding DNA: TGTGCCAGCAGCCCCTCTTGGACAGATACGCAGTATTTT.

This clonotype was counted at least ten times. The V call is TRBV6-5, the J call TRBJ1-1; a possible D gene is TRBD1 (5 bases). The CDR3 has 12 amino acids. The V gene lost 5 bases and the J gene lost 5 bases, with 9 bases spanning the gap. Germline CDR1 is MNHEY and CDR2 is SVGAGI. The CDR3 spells CASSPQGTEAFF. CDR3 DNA: TGTGCCAGCAGTCCTCAGGGAACTGAAGCTTTCTTT.

This clonotype was picked up a small number of times. The rearrangement links TRBV12-3 or TRBV12-4 to TRBJ2-3; 10 nucleotides agree with TRBD2. Trimming took 4 bases from V and 0 from J; bases not matched to a gene: 7. This CDR3 comprises 17 residues. Written as DNA, the CDR3 is TGTGCCAGCAGTTCTACCCGACTAGCGGGCAGCACAGATACGCAGTATTTT. This translates into CASSSTRLAGSTDTQYF.

This clonotype has just a few counts. The chain joins TRBV6-5 to TRBJ1-1; 7 bases are a match to TRBD1. Per germline, CDR1 MNHEY and CDR2 SVGAGI. The trim removed 0 bases at V and 0 bases at J, leaving 4 bases unmatched. The CDR3 is 16 residues long. In DNA, the CDR3 is TGTGCCAGCAGTTACTCACCGGGACAGCTGAACACTGAAGCTTTCTTT. It encodes CASSYSPGQLNTEAFF.

The chain has TRBV12-3 or TRBV12-4 and TRBJ2-3; possibly TRBD1 for D (6 bases). The V and J ends lost 5 bases and 5 bases respectively, with 8 bases between them. CDR3 length equals 12 residues. CDR3: CASSAGVDTQYF. DNA of the CDR3: TGTGCCAGCAGTGCAGGGGTAGATACGCAGTATTTT.

This clonotype was observed at least ten times. This sequence joins TRBV27 and TRBJ2-7, with D perhaps TRBD2 (5 bases). V lost 6 bases to trimming and J lost 2 bases, with 20 bases between them. CDR3 length: 16 residues. Germline V gene sequence: CDR1 MNHEY, CDR2 SMNVEV (reference sequence). In nucleotides, the CDR3 is TGTGCCAGCAGAACCATCGGAGGCGAGAAGCCCTACGAGCAGTACTTC. Translating it yields CASRTIGGEKPYEQYF.

The genes are TRBV7-2 and TRBJ2-1; perhaps D is TRBD1 or TRBD2 (6 bases each). The ends were cut back, 7 bases at V and 4 bases at J, with 20 bases in the middle. The CDR3 contains 16 residues. The V gene's germline CDR1 is SGHTA and CDR2 FQGNSA. As DNA, the CDR3 is TGTGCCAGCACCCTTGGGGGGCCGAGGCCTTACAATGAGCAGTTCTTC. This codes for CASTLGGPRPYNEQFF.

This clonotype was found many times. V usage is TRBV7-9 and J usage is TRBJ2-1; TRBD2 might be the D (5 bases). The CDR3 spans 16 residues. Germline V lookup: CDR1 SEHNR, CDR2 FQNEAQ (reference sequence). The V end was cut by 5 bases, the J end by 6 bases, with 20 bases between. The CDR3 DNA reads TGTGCCAGCAGCCCGTATACTAGGACCGCAGCCAATGAGCAGTTCTTC. This gives the protein CASSPYTRTAANEQFF.

This clonotype was detected only a few times. This chain links TRBV18 with TRBJ2-7; D possibly uses TRBD1 or TRBD2 (5 bases each). The CDR3 sequence is 14 residues long. The V end lost 4 bases, the J end lost 3 bases, and 13 bases lay between the germline ends. Per the germline V gene, CDR1 is KGHSH and CDR2 is LQKENI. CDR3 bases: TGTGCCAGCTCACACGGGACGGTCGACTACGAGCAGTACTTC. This codes for CASSHGTVDYEQYF.

This CDR3 reads CASSLDLRDTQFF. CDR3 in DNA: TGTGCCAGCAGCTTAGATCTCAGGGACACGCAGTTCTTC. The rearrangement joins TRBV7-2 to TRBJ2-1, with D perhaps TRBD1 (6 bases). V gave up 1 base and J gave up 12 bases, with 13 bases separating them. The CDR3 contains 13 residues. Germline V gives CDR1 SGHTA, CDR2 FQGNSA. The variable domain in full, with the rest retrieved from reference TRBV7-2 and TRBJ2-1, is GAGVSQSPSNKVTEKGKDVELRCDPISGHTALYWYRQSLGQGLEFLIYFQGNSAPDKSGLPSDRFSAERTGGSVSTLTIQRTQQEDSAVYLCASSLDLRDTQFFGPGTRLTVL.

There are many counts of this clonotype. The chain is built from TRBV12-3 or TRBV12-4 and TRBJ2-7; D is undetermined. The CDR3 has 14 amino acids. V gave up 4 bases and J gave up 4 bases, with 14 bases separating them. This CDR3 reads CASSSSNWVYEQYF. DNA for the CDR3: TGTGCCAGCAGTTCCTCGAATTGGGTTTACGAGCAGTACTTC.

The genes are TRBV20-1 and TRBJ2-5; D gene unclear. Germline V gene lookup returns CDR1 DFQATT and CDR2 SNEGSKA (reference sequence). The V and J ends lost 0 bases and 6 bases respectively, with 11 bases between them. The CDR3 sequence is 13 residues long. The CDR3 DNA is TGCAGTGCTAGAGAACAGCTTGGGCAGACCCAGTACTTC. Its translation: CSAREQLGQTQYF.

The chain carries TRBV21-1 and TRBJ2-5; TRBD2, as called in the table, went unchecked against the DNA. TRBV21-1 counts as a pseudogene. The CDR3 extends over 17 amino acids. CDR3 DNA: TGTGCCAGCAGCAAAAATTGGAGTGGGACTAGCATCGGGACCCAGTACTTC. It specifies CASSKNWSGTSIGTQYF.

This clonotype was detected a few times. The chain joins TRBV4-2 to TRBJ2-7; D uncertain. Germline V gene data show CDR1 as LGHNA and CDR2 as YNFKEQ. V was trimmed by 6 bases and J by 4 bases, leaving 13 bases between them. This CDR3 has 13 residues. The CDR3 reads CASSMDVEYEQYF. The DNA for the CDR3 is TGTGCCAGCAGTATGGACGTAGAATACGAGCAGTACTTC.

This clonotype has a count of ten or more. The V gene is TRBV29-1, the J gene TRBJ2-7; D gene uncertain. The CDR3 runs 14 residues. The V and J ends lost 0 bases and 2 bases respectively, with 11 bases between them. The germline V gene encodes CDR1 SQVTM and CDR2 ANQGSEA. CDR3 amino acids: CSVEEGNSPYEQYF. The CDR3 nucleotides are TGCAGCGTTGAAGAAGGTAACAGTCCCTACGAGCAGTACTTC.

This clonotype came up many times. The J gene is TRBJ2-7, the V gene TRBV5-1; tentatively, D is TRBD1 or TRBD2 (7 bases each). This CDR3 is 17 amino acids long. Germline assignment: CDR1 SGHRS and CDR2 YFSETQ. Trimming shortened V by 3 bases and J by 1 base, and 20 bases separated the two germline ends. CDR3 sequence reads: CASSWGGTALPSYEQYF. The CDR3 DNA reads as TGCGCCAGCAGCTGGGGGGGGACAGCACTGCCTTCCTACGAGCAGTACTTC.

This clonotype turned up a few times. The J gene is TRBJ2-2, the V gene TRBV5-5; possible D gene TRBD1, 6 bases. V lost 1 base and J 6 bases, leaving 10 bases between the germline ends. Germline CDR1 is SGHKS and CDR2 is YYEKEE (reference sequence). The CDR3 is 14 residues long. This CDR3 reads CASSLTGIAGELFF. DNA of the CDR3: TGTGCCAGCAGCTTGACAGGGATCGCCGGGGAGCTGTTTTTT.

This clonotype was observed many times. CDR3 region: CATSRDKGSQHF. In DNA, the CDR3 is TGTGCCACCAGCAGAGATAAGGGTTCCCAGCATTTT. This chain links TRBV15 with TRBJ1-5, with D unclear. This CDR3 contains 12 residues. Per the germline V gene, CDR1 is LNHNV and CDR2 is YYDKDF (reference sequence). Trimming left V 0 bases short and J 11 bases short, with 8 bases between. Drawing the rest from reference TRBV15 and TRBJ1-5, the complete variable domain is DAMVIQNPRYQVTQFGKPVTLSCSQTLNHNVMYWYQQKSSQAPKLLFHYYDKDFNNEADTPDNFQSRRPNTSFCFLDIRSPGLGDTAMYLCATSRDKGSQHFGDGTRLSIL.

The table lists this clonotype with a few counts. The chain employs TRBV20-1 and TRBJ1-4; perhaps TRBD1 as D (5 bases). The CDR3 has 11 residues. The germline V gene has CDR1 DFQATT and CDR2 SNEGSKA (reference sequence). Trimming stripped 7 bases from V and 7 bases from J, with 10 bases between. The CDR3 DNA is TGCAGTGGTATTAGGGGTGAAAAACTGTTTTTT. Translation: CSGIRGEKLFF.

A few counts support this clonotype. The chain links TRBV30 to TRBJ2-1; 7 nucleotides agree with TRBD1. The CDR3 spans 15 residues. V was pared by 1 base and J by 13 bases, with 16 bases of the junction left unmatched. Germline values: CDR1 GTSNPN, CDR2 SVGIG (reference sequence). The CDR3 loop reads CAWSGTDRSSIAQFF. The CDR3 DNA reads TGTGCCTGGAGTGGAACGGACAGGTCGTCAATCGCCCAGTTCTTC.

This chain connects TRBV9 to TRBJ2-5; 8 bases are shared with TRBD1. The CDR3 extends over 17 amino acids. J was trimmed by 1 base and V by 0 bases; bases with no gene match: 8. Germline CDR1 SGDLS, CDR2 YYNGEE. The CDR3 is CASSVATGGTPQETQYF. CDR3 in DNA: TGTGCCAGCAGCGTAGCTACAGGGGGTACACCCCAAGAGACCCAGTACTTC. The full variable domain, its missing parts supplied by reference TRBV9 and TRBJ2-5, is DSGVTQTPKHLITATGQRVTLRCSPRSGDLSVYWYQQSLDQGLQFLIQYYNGEERAKGNILERFSAQQFPDLHSELNLSSLELGDSALYFCASSVATGGTPQETQYFGPGTRLLVL.

A few counts support this clonotype. The chain recombines TRBV19 with TRBJ2-7; D not certain. The CDR3 runs 13 residues. Between the trimmed V and J ends, which lost 5 bases and 3 bases, there was a span of 11 bases. Germline V gene data show CDR1 as LNHDA and CDR2 as SQIVND (reference sequence). The CDR3 region is CASSWTVNYEQYF. CDR3 bases: TGTGCCAGTAGTTGGACGGTAAACTACGAGCAGTACTTC.

The chain recombines TRBV15 with TRBJ2-4; D call uncertain. V was clipped by 0 bases and J by 0 bases, with 9 bases between them. Germline V gene lookup returns CDR1 LNHNV and CDR2 YYDKDF (reference sequence). The CDR3 runs 16 residues. The CDR3: CATSREGILAKNIQYF. The CDR3 DNA reads as TGTGCCACCAGCAGAGAGGGGATCTTAGCCAAAAACATTCAGTACTTC.

The table lists this clonotype with a few counts. The chain employs TRBV20-1 and TRBJ2-6; the match to TRBD1 covers 7 bases. Looked up from germline, CDR1 is DFQATT and CDR2 is SNEGSKA (reference sequence). Trimming took 2 bases from V and 0 from J; bases not matched to a gene: 7. This CDR3 comprises 17 residues. The chain's CDR3 is CSARKDRRISGANVLTF. The CDR3 DNA reads as TGCAGTGCTAGAAAGGACAGGAGAATCTCTGGGGCCAACGTCCTGACTTTC.

In its sample, this clonotype was seen many times. The V call is TRBV6-1, the J call TRBJ1-2; D is ambiguous. The V gene lost 6 bases and the J gene lost 2 bases, with 13 bases spanning the gap. Germline CDR1 is MNHNS and CDR2 is SASEGT. CDR3 length: 14 amino acids. CDR3 coding DNA: TGTGCCAGCAGGGACGGCTTTACAAACTATGGCTACACCTTC. It translates to CASRDGFTNYGYTF.

The genes are TRBV9 and TRBJ2-2; D might be TRBD2 (5 bases). V was trimmed by 0 bases and J by 4 bases, leaving 13 bases between them. The CDR3 spans 16 residues. The germline CDR1 and CDR2 sequences are SGDLS and YYNGEE. The CDR3 here is CASSVAGRGPTGELFF. The CDR3, as DNA: TGTGCCAGCAGCGTAGCGGGTCGAGGGCCCACCGGGGAGCTGTTTTTT.

This clonotype was picked up many times. The chain has TRBV7-9 and TRBJ2-7; D gene uncertain. With 2 bases removed from V and 4 bases from J, the gap between germline ends came to 6 bases. Germline loops: CDR1 SEHNR, CDR2 FQNEAQ (reference sequence). This CDR3 contains 12 residues. This CDR3 reads CASSLISYEQYF. CDR3 DNA sequence: TGTGCCAGCAGCTTAATCAGTTACGAGCAGTACTTC.

V gene TRBV7-9 combines with J gene TRBJ2-1, with D tentatively TRBD2 (5 bases). Germline-derived CDR1 and CDR2 are SEHNR and FQNEAQ (reference sequence). The CDR3 sequence is 16 residues long. Trimming cost V 5 bases and J 4 bases, with 18 bases left between them. CDR3 loop: CASSPGGWEMYNEQFF. The CDR3 nucleotides read TGTGCCAGCAGCCCGGGCGGATGGGAGATGTACAATGAGCAGTTCTTC.